Listed below are T cell receptor beta chains from one sample, sequenced in a study of blood T cell repertoires in COVID-19. Using immunoSEQ multiplex PCR, the repertoire was profiled, and TCRdb retains in-frame clones only, with some absent. The sample has hundreds of thousands of clones; more than 85% are singletons. Sequencing input: PBMCs or T cells enriched from blood (not recorded which). These receptors were obtained from a man aged 35-49 years who had recovered from COVID-19. CDR3s include the opening cysteine and the closing phenylalanine or tryptophan. The order of the fields is J gene, D gene, clone size, V gene, CDR3 DNA, CDR3 protein. A D gene is named only where the DNA matches it firmly. Some rows have no size entry. The others give once, few or many, or a class for an expanded clone.

J: TRBJ2-5; D: TRBD1; size: -; V: TRBV19; DNA: TGTGCCAGTAGTCGACAGGGGGCCGAGACCCAGTACTTC; CDR3: CASSRQGAETQYF
J: TRBJ2-7; D: TRBD1; size: few; V: TRBV27; DNA: TGTGCCAGCAGTGCCAGGACAGGGAGCTACGAGCAGTACTTC; CDR3: CASSARTGSYEQYF
J: TRBJ1-3; D: -; size: once; V: TRBV21-1; DNA: TGTGCCAGCAGCAATGGTCCAGTGAGGACCATATATTTT; CDR3: CASSNGPVRTIYF
J: TRBJ2-7; D: -; size: -; V: TRBV11-3; DNA: TGTGCCAGCAGCTCTGCCCAGGGTGCGAGCTCCTACGAGCAGTACTTC; CDR3: CASSSAQGASSYEQYF
J: TRBJ2-7; D: TRBD1; size: once; V: TRBV7-9; DNA: TGTGCCAGCAGCTCGGGACAGTCGACCTACGAGCAGTACTTC; CDR3: CASSSGQSTYEQYF
J: TRBJ2-7; D: -; size: -; V: TRBV11-3; DNA: TGTGCCAGCAGCTGGCAGGGCCTCGACGAGCAGTACTTC; CDR3: CASSWQGLDEQYF
J: TRBJ2-6; D: -; size: -; V: TRBV19; DNA: TGTGCCAGTAGAGATAGCGGCTCTGGGGCCAACGTCCTGACTTTC; CDR3: CASRDSGSGANVLTF
J: TRBJ1-5; D: TRBD1; size: -; V: TRBV5-5; DNA: TGTGCCAGCAGCTTGTTTTACAGGGGCAGCAATCAGCCCCAGCATTTT; CDR3: CASSLFYRGSNQPQHF
J: TRBJ2-7; D: TRBD2; size: -; V: TRBV28; DNA: TGTGCCAGCAGTTTCCCTCTAGCGGGAATCTCCTACGAGCAGTACTTC; CDR3: CASSFPLAGISYEQYF
J: TRBJ1-1; D: -; size: -; V: TRBV28; DNA: TGTGCCAGCAGCCGCGGGACCTCACCAGGCACTGAAGCTTTCTTT; CDR3: CASSRGTSPGTEAFF
J: TRBJ2-7; D: TRBD1; size: once; V: TRBV28; DNA: TGTGCCAGCAGTTTACCGGGGACAGGGCGCCCCTACGAGCAGTACTTC; CDR3: CASSLPGTGRPYEQYF
J: TRBJ2-7; D: TRBD2; size: -; V: TRBV4-1; DNA: TGCGCCAGCAGCCAAGCCGTACTAGCGGGAGGGGTATACGAGCAGTACTTC; CDR3: CASSQAVLAGGVYEQYF